One sample yielded the 25 T cell receptor beta chains listed below, sequenced in a study of shared clonotypes between healthy human individuals. CD8 cells regarded as naive lacked CD45RO, were positively chosen for CCR7, and omitted terminally differentiated effector memory CD45RA+ cells. The data were produced by immunoSEQ multiplex PCR, yet TCRdb's version contains in-frame clones alone and is incomplete. The table records roughly 2 million clones, about 94% of them present only once. Sequenced: naive CD8+ T cells sorted from blood. The source of these receptors is a man aged 18 to 30 in good health.

The CDR3 sequence: CASSEDSTDTQYF. The CDR3, as DNA: TGTGCCAGCAGTGAGGACAGCACAGATACGCAGTATTTT. The chain is built from TRBV6-1 and TRBJ2-3; no firm D call. The CDR3 has 13 amino acids. Trimming cost V 3 bases and J 0 bases, with 4 bases left between them. CDR1 MNHNS and CDR2 SASEGT come from the germline V gene.

V is TRBV7-2 and J is TRBJ2-2; 12 bases agree with TRBD2. The CDR3 covers 16 residues. Trimming took 5 bases from V and 5 from J; bases not matched to a gene: 6. The germline gives CDR1 SGHTA, CDR2 FQGNSA. Here the CDR3 DNA reads TGTGCCAGCAGCCCTAGCGGGAGGGCCCAAACCGGGGAGCTGTTTTTT. Translation gives CASSPSGRAQTGELFF.

This chain joins TRBV11-2 and TRBJ2-3, with D perhaps TRBD2 (5 bases). This CDR3 spans 16 amino acids. Germline CDR1 is SGHAT and CDR2 is FQNNGV. V lost 3 bases and J lost 5, with 18 bases in between. CDR3 DNA: TGTGCCAGCAGCTTCGCCAAGGGCCAGAGGGAAGATACGCAGTATTTT. As protein: CASSFAKGQREDTQYF.

V is TRBV28 and J is TRBJ2-3; 8 nucleotides line up with TRBD2. Germline values: CDR1 MDHEN, CDR2 SYDVKM. V dropped 0 bases and J dropped 0; count of bases not matched to a gene: 2. CDR3 length: 16 residues. CDR3 coding DNA: TGTGCCAGCAGTTTATGGGCGGGGGGAAGCACAGATACGCAGTATTTT. Translating it yields CASSLWAGGSTDTQYF. Full variable domain (outside the CDR3, taken from reference TRBV28 and TRBJ2-3): DVKVTQSSRYLVKRTGEKVFLECVQDMDHENMFWYRQDPGLGLRLIYFSYDVKMKEKGDIPEGYSVSREKKERFSLILESASTNQTSMYLCASSLWAGGSTDTQYFGPGTRLTVL.

The chain has TRBV7-9 and TRBJ2-5; 7 bases map to TRBD2. V lost 4 bases, J lost 2 bases, and 13 bases stayed unmatched. Germline values: CDR1 SEHNR, CDR2 FQNEAQ (reference sequence). This CDR3 has 17 residues. CDR3 sequence (DNA): TGTGCCAGCAGCTCCCCGCCCGGGACTACTGAGCAAGAGACCCAGTACTTC. It is translated as CASSSPPGTTEQETQYF.

Notes on this clone: Other nucleotide sequences in the sample specify the same CDR3. The CDR3 here is CASRVTGYTF. CDR3 in DNA: TGTGCCAGCAGAGTGACGGGCTACACCTTC. The chain couples TRBV6-1 to TRBJ1-2, with unresolved D. The germline CDR1 and CDR2 sequences are MNHNS and SASEGT. The CDR3 is 10 amino acids. Trimming left V 6 bases short and J 8 bases short, with 7 bases between.

The chain recombines TRBV19 with TRBJ2-7, with D hard to call. V was shortened by 6 bases and J by 3 bases, with 12 bases between the two germline ends. CDR3 size: 13 residues. In germline, CDR1 is LNHDA, CDR2 SQIVND (reference sequence). In DNA form, the CDR3 reads TGTGCCAGTAGCGCAGGTGCAGGCTACGAGCAGTACTTC. Protein: CASSAGAGYEQYF.

The chain recombines TRBV5-6 with TRBJ1-5, with TRBD1 as a possible D gene (6 bases). CDR1 SGHDT and CDR2 YYEEEE come from the germline V gene. The CDR3 has 14 residues. Trimming shortened V by 7 bases and J by 3 bases, and 14 bases separated the two germline ends. CDR3 amino acids: CASHFRDNNQPQHF. The CDR3 DNA reads TGTGCCAGCCACTTCCGGGACAACAATCAGCCCCAGCATTTT. The full variable domain, its missing parts supplied by reference TRBV5-6 and TRBJ1-5, is DAGVTQSPTHLIKTRGQQVTLRCSPKSGHDTVSWYQQALGQGPQFIFQYYEEEERQRGNFPDRFSGHQFPNYSSELNVNALLLGDSALYLCASHFRDNNQPQHFGDGTRLSIL.

The CDR3 DNA sequence: TGTGCCAGCAGCTTAGGGCCAGGCGGGTTTTACACCTTC. Encoded protein: CASSLGPGGFYTF. The rearrangement uses TRBV7-8 and TRBJ1-2; D remains unclear. The CDR3 extends over 13 amino acids. Germline values: CDR1 SGHVS, CDR2 FQNEAQ. The V end lost 1 base, the J end lost 11 bases, and 14 bases lay between the germline ends.

This chain connects TRBV14 to TRBJ2-7, with 7 bases lining up with TRBD1. J was trimmed by 10 bases and V by 4 bases; bases with no gene match: 13. The CDR3 totals 14 residues. CDR1 and CDR2 (germline): SGHDN, FVKESK. The CDR3 loop reads CASSPRQGHLEQYF. CDR3 DNA sequence: TGTGCCAGCAGCCCTAGACAGGGTCACCTAGAACAGTACTTC. Looking up the rest from reference TRBV14 and TRBJ2-7 gives the full variable domain: EAGVTQFPSHSVIEKGQTVTLRCDPISGHDNLYWYRRVMGKEIKFLLHFVKESKQDESGMPNNRFLAERTGGTYSTLKVQPAELEDSGVYFCASSPRQGHLEQYFGPGTRLTVT.

The chain joins TRBV18 to TRBJ1-5; 8 bases map to TRBD1. Looked up from germline, CDR1 is KGHSH and CDR2 is LQKENI. This CDR3 has 18 residues. V shed 2 bases and J 1 base; nucleotides not matched to a gene: 10. The CDR3 reads CASSPGVRTGSSNQPQHF. CDR3 DNA: TGTGCCAGCTCACCAGGGGTCCGGACAGGGAGCAGCAATCAGCCCCAGCATTTT.

Worth noting for this clone: The same CDR3 is also encoded by other DNA sequences in this sample. The chain joins TRBV10-3 to TRBJ2-7, with 7 bases that match TRBD1. With V trimmed by 0 bases and J by 4 bases, 3 bases remained unmatched. The V gene's germline CDR1 is ENHRY and CDR2 SYGVKD. The CDR3 runs to 14 residues. The CDR3 bases are TGTGCCATCAGTGAGTCGGGGACAGCTTACGAGCAGTACTTC. This codes for CAISESGTAYEQYF.

The chain has TRBV19 and TRBJ2-7; no firm D call. The CDR3 spans 12 residues. Deletions cut 0 bases from V and 7 bases from J, with 7 bases between. CDR1 LNHDA and CDR2 SQIVND come from the germline V gene (reference sequence). CDR3 bases: TGTGCCAGTAGTATAGACGGCGTGGAGCAGTACTTC. This gives the protein CASSIDGVEQYF. Filled out from reference TRBV19 and TRBJ2-7, the complete variable domain reads DGGITQSPKYLFRKEGQNVTLSCEQNLNHDAMYWYRQDPGQGLRLIYYSQIVNDFQKGDIAEGYSVSREKKESFPLTVTSAQKNPTAFYLCASSIDGVEQYFGPGTRLTVT.

This chain uses TRBV5-5 with TRBJ2-7; tentatively, D is TRBD1 (7 bases). Germline loops: CDR1 SGHKS, CDR2 YYEKEE (reference sequence). Between the trimmed V and J ends, which lost 3 bases and 2 bases, there was a span of 9 bases. CDR3 length: 13 amino acids. This CDR3 reads CASSWRGPYEQYF. CDR3 coding DNA: TGTGCCAGCAGCTGGAGGGGGCCCTACGAGCAGTACTTC.

On this clone: The same CDR3 arises from other DNA sequences in this sample as well. The rearrangement joins TRBV27 to TRBJ1-1, with a tentative D call TRBD1 (5 bases). CDR1 and CDR2 from the germline V gene are MNHEY and SMNVEV (reference sequence). Trimming left V 3 bases short and J 4 bases short, with 6 bases between. This CDR3 region has 12 residues. CDR3 DNA sequence: TGTGCCAGCAGTTTGAGGGGCACTGAAGCTTTCTTT. Encoded protein: CASSLRGTEAFF.

This clone was seen a single time. V and J are TRBV15 and TRBJ2-2; D remains unclear. The germline V gene encodes CDR1 LNHNV and CDR2 YYDKDF (reference sequence). The germline V and J ends were trimmed by 8 bases and 3 bases, with 10 bases remaining between them. The CDR3 contains 13 residues. CDR3 residues: CATYSADTGELFF. CDR3 DNA: TGTGCCACCTACTCGGCGGACACCGGGGAGCTGTTTTTT.

As regards this clone: Other DNA sequences in this specimen translate into the identical CDR3. The chain carries TRBV6-5 and TRBJ2-5, with 7 bases fitting TRBD1. The CDR3 length is 13 residues. Per germline, CDR1 MNHEY and CDR2 SVGAGI. V dropped 6 bases and J dropped 3; count of bases not matched to a gene: 4. The CDR3 here is CASSYDREETQYF. The CDR3 region has the DNA TGTGCCAGCAGCTACGACAGGGAAGAGACCCAGTACTTC.

Turning to this clone: This sample includes further DNA sequences coding for the same CDR3. The chain is built from TRBV6-5 and TRBJ2-7; TRBD1 or TRBD2 may be the D gene (5 bases each). The CDR3 is 14 amino acids. Trimming cost V 2 bases and J 1 base, with 9 bases left between them. Germline V lookup: CDR1 MNHEY, CDR2 SVGAGI. The CDR3: CASSYGTSSYEQYF. CDR3 bases: TGTGCCAGCAGTTACGGGACCTCTTCCTACGAGCAGTACTTC.

This chain connects TRBV5-6 to TRBJ2-3; D not certain. Trimming shortened V by 1 base and J by 0 bases, and 9 bases separated the two germline ends. Germline CDR1 is SGHDT and CDR2 is YYEEEE. This CDR3 is 15 amino acids long. This CDR3 is CASSLSEISTDTQYF. The CDR3 nucleotides are TGTGCCAGCAGCTTGTCCGAGATTAGCACAGATACGCAGTATTTT.

The chain links TRBV4-3 to TRBJ2-1, with 11 bases identical to TRBD2. Per the germline V gene, CDR1 is LGHNA and CDR2 is YSLEER. V lost 1 base and J lost 6; bases outside the gene matches: 5. The CDR3 spans 16 residues. The CDR3, as DNA: TGCGCCAGCAGCCAAGCGTCTAGCGGGAGGTCCAATGAGCAGTTCTTC. Its protein is CASSQASSGRSNEQFF.

The chain recombines TRBV5-1 with TRBJ2-7; a weak D match, TRBD1 (6 bases). This CDR3 has 15 residues. Trimming shortened V by 2 bases and J by 3 bases, and 15 bases separated the two germline ends. Germline V CDR1 and CDR2: SGHRS, YFSETQ. The CDR3 bases are TGCGCCAGCAGCTTTATCGACAGGTACGACTACGAGCAGTACTTC. This sequence encodes CASSFIDRYDYEQYF.

Comments on this clone: At the DNA level, this CDR3 is encoded by other sequences in the same sample as well. In nucleotides, the CDR3 is TGTGCCAGCAGTTTATCGGGAGGACCCTACGAGCAGTACTTC. Translation: CASSLSGGPYEQYF. The chain employs TRBV27 and TRBJ2-7; tentative D call: TRBD2 (6 bases). Trimming cost V 0 bases and J 2 bases, with 8 bases left between them. Germline assignment: CDR1 MNHEY and CDR2 SMNVEV (reference sequence). This CDR3 has 14 residues.

The chain couples TRBV5-6 to TRBJ2-5; D remains ambiguous. Germline loops: CDR1 SGHDT, CDR2 YYEEEE. Trimming took off 6 bases at V and 2 bases at J, with 11 bases between the two ends. CDR3 length: 13 amino acids. CDR3 sequence reads: CASTPRNQETQYF. The CDR3 region has the DNA TGTGCCAGCACGCCCCGGAATCAAGAGACCCAGTACTTC.

V is TRBV15 and J is TRBJ2-5; D perhaps matches TRBD1 (7 bases). With 8 bases removed from V and 7 bases from J, the gap between germline ends came to 17 bases. The length of the CDR3 is 13 residues. Germline assignment: CDR1 LNHNV and CDR2 YYDKDF (reference sequence). The CDR3 sequence: CATDSFQGGTQYF. CDR3 bases: TGTGCCACCGACAGTTTCCAGGGGGGGACCCAGTACTTC.

The chain links TRBV5-4 to TRBJ1-2; 9 nucleotides line up with TRBD1. Germline V gives CDR1 SGHNT, CDR2 YYREEE (reference sequence). With 4 bases clipped from V and 1 base from J, the junction kept 11 bases outside the gene matches. CDR3 length: 17 amino acids. The chain's CDR3 is CASSPGQGQGYNYGYTF. The CDR3, as DNA: TGTGCCAGCAGCCCTGGACAGGGGCAGGGATATAACTATGGCTACACCTTC.